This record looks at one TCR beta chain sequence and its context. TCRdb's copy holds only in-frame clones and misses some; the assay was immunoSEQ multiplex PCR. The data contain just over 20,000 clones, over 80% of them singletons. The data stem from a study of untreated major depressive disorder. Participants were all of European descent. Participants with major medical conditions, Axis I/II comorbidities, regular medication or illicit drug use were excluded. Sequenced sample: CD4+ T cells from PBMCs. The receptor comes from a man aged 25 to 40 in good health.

The CDR3 reads CASSPVAGTGEDNQPQHF. In DNA, the CDR3 is TGTGCCAGCAGCCCGGTTGCCGGGACAGGGGAGGACAATCAGCCCCAGCATTTT. The V call is TRBV16, the J call TRBJ1-5, with 10 positions matching TRBD1. Germline loops: CDR1 KGHSY, CDR2 FQNENV. The trim removed 4 bases at V and 3 bases at J, leaving 12 bases unmatched. This CDR3 is built from 18 residues.